The 20 T cell receptor beta chains given below trace back to one sample, sequenced in a study of T cell repertoires in cytomegalovirus infection. MiXCR, run by TCRdb on the reads, gives a single entry per CDR3 protein. The table shows hundreds of thousands of distinct CDR3 sequences, with roughly 24% occurring only once. The sample comprised CD8+ T cells from PBMCs. Source of these receptors: a human donor in good health (CMV status not recorded). Some clones in this sample may be carry-over from other donors' samples.

The chain couples TRBV29-1 to TRBJ2-1; TRBD2 matches at 10 bases. The CDR3 runs 14 residues. V was clipped by 7 bases and J by 6 bases; unmatched bases: 9. The germline CDR1 and CDR2 sequences are SQVTM and ANQGSEA. The CDR3: CSAETSGPSNEQFF. CDR3 DNA sequence: TGCAGCGCTGAGACTAGCGGGCCAAGCAATGAGCAGTTCTTC.

Comments on this clonotype: A much more abundant neighbour one base away suggests this may be a read error. DNA of the CDR3: TGTGCCAGCAGCTTAGGGGAGGGTATTACGACTGAAGCTTTCTTT. Translating it yields CASSLGEGITTEAFF. The chain is built from TRBV7-8 and TRBJ1-1; D gene ambiguous. This CDR3 has 15 amino acids. Germline-derived CDR1 and CDR2 are SGHVS and FQNEAQ. V lost 1 base, J lost 5 bases, and 14 bases lay in between.

The V and J genes are TRBV2 and TRBJ2-3; TRBD1 aligns across 7 bases. In germline, CDR1 is SNHLY, CDR2 FYNNEI. CDR3 length equals 18 residues. The CDR3 coding sequence is TGTGCGGGAGAAGGGACGCAGCAAGGGGGACAGAGCACAGATACGCAGTATTTT. Translated: CAGEGTQQGGQSTDTQYF.

The chain couples TRBV28 to TRBJ2-5; 8 bases are shared with TRBD1. Trimming took 6 bases from V and 5 from J; bases not matched to a gene: 8. Germline V gives CDR1 MDHEN, CDR2 SYDVKM. The CDR3 covers 14 residues. CDR3 sequence (DNA): TGTGCCAGCAGCCAGGACAGGGTCGAGGAGACCCAGTACTTC. This encodes CASSQDRVEETQYF. The full variable domain, in which reference TRBV28 and TRBJ2-5 provide the parts outside the CDR3, is DVKVTQSSRYLVKRTGEKVFLECVQDMDHENMFWYRQDPGLGLRLIYFSYDVKMKEKGDIPEGYSVSREKKERFSLILESASTNQTSMYLCASSQDRVEETQYFGPGTRLLVL.

This clonotype was detected many times. The chain couples TRBV7-9 to TRBJ1-1; D gene uncertain. The CDR3 length is 14 residues. Germline CDR1 reads SEHNR; CDR2 reads FQNEAQ (reference sequence). The V gene lost 1 base and the J gene lost 1 base, with 7 bases spanning the gap. The chain's CDR3 is CASSLVAPNTEAFF. The CDR3 DNA sequence: TGTGCCAGCAGCTTAGTAGCGCCGAACACTGAAGCTTTCTTT.

For this clonotype: Given a much more abundant clone one base away, this may be a read error. The chain joins TRBV12-3 or TRBV12-4 to TRBJ1-6; no definite D call. The CDR3 extends over 15 amino acids. V was clipped by 6 bases and J by 6 bases, with 15 bases between them. The CDR3 region has the DNA TGTGCCAGCAGCCTCGGATGGACGACTAATTCACCCCTCCACTTT. This translates into CASSLGWTTNSPLHF.

This clonotype showed up many times. The V gene is TRBV10-3, the J gene TRBJ2-1; 10 bases are shared with TRBD2. Germline CDR1 ENHRY, CDR2 SYGVKD. Trimming took 3 bases from V and 7 from J; bases not matched to a gene: 9. The length of the CDR3 is 16 residues. CDR3 sequence (DNA): TGTGCCATCAGTGAAGGTGCTAGCGGGGGCGGGAATGAGCAGTTCTTC. Protein product: CAISEGASGGGNEQFF.

This clonotype was picked up a small number of times. The chain combines TRBV2 with TRBJ2-7, with D tentatively TRBD1 (6 bases). In germline, CDR1 is SNHLY, CDR2 FYNNEI. The CDR3 loop spans 12 amino acids. V shed 9 bases and J shed 3 bases, with 12 bases lying between them. The CDR3 spells CASLDSFYEQYF. DNA of the CDR3: TGTGCCAGTCTGGACAGCTTCTACGAGCAGTACTTC. The full variable domain, rest sourced from reference TRBV2 and TRBJ2-7, is EPEVTQTPSHQVTQMGQEVILRCVPISNHLYFYWYRQILGQKVEFLVSFYNNEISEKSEIFDDQFSVERPDGSNFTLKIRSTKLEDSAMYFCASLDSFYEQYFGPGTRLTVT.

This clonotype occurred a few times. J is TRBJ1-5 and V is TRBV6-6; no firm D call. Trimming removed 0 bases from V and 0 bases from J, with 6 bases in between. CDR3 size: 15 residues. Germline V gene sequence: CDR1 MNHNY, CDR2 SVGAGI (reference sequence). CDR3 nucleotides: TGTGCCAGCAGTTACTCAGGAAATAGCAATCAGCCCCAGCATTTT. It encodes CASSYSGNSNQPQHF.

There are a few counts of this clonotype. The chain recombines TRBV14 with TRBJ2-1, with 7 bases fitting TRBD1. V lost 0 bases to trimming and J lost 0 bases; unmatched junction nucleotides: 8. Germline loops: CDR1 SGHDN, CDR2 FVKESK. The CDR3 sequence is 18 residues long. The chain's CDR3 is CASSQELADRSSYNEQFF. CDR3 sequence (DNA): TGTGCCAGCAGCCAAGAGCTGGCGGACAGGAGCTCCTACAATGAGCAGTTCTTC.

With regard to this clonotype: One end of the junction does not line up with germline, which may come from a read error. The chain couples TRBV19 to TRBJ1-2; D gene unclear. This CDR3 has 10 amino acids. Germline CDR1 LNHDA, CDR2 SQIVND (reference sequence). The CDR3: CATVGYGYTF. The CDR3 coding sequence is TGCGCCACGGTTGGCTATGGCTACACCTTC.

This clonotype was seen a few times. The genes are TRBV6-6 and TRBJ2-3, with TRBD2 as a possible D gene (5 bases). The V end lost 2 bases, the J end lost 2 bases, and 8 bases lay between the germline ends. The CDR3 runs 14 residues. The germline gives CDR1 MNHNY, CDR2 SVGAGI (reference sequence). The CDR3 DNA sequence: TGTGCCAGCAGTTACGCGGGCCCCACAGATACGCAGTATTTT. This codes for CASSYAGPTDTQYF.

This chain joins TRBV28 and TRBJ1-2; D is undetermined. The CDR3 runs 14 residues. Germline CDR1 and CDR2: MDHEN and SYDVKM. Between the trimmed V and J ends, which lost 0 bases and 2 bases, there was a span of 7 bases. The CDR3 sequence: CASSLWGSNYGYTF. CDR3 sequence (DNA): TGTGCCAGCAGTTTATGGGGGAGCAACTATGGCTACACCTTC.

The rearrangement uses TRBV20-1 and TRBJ2-1, with D possibly TRBD1 on 5 matching bases. The germline V and J ends were trimmed by 3 bases and 2 bases, with 20 bases remaining between them. The CDR3 consists of 17 residues. CDR1 and CDR2 (germline): DFQATT, SNEGSKA (reference sequence). The CDR3 DNA follows: TGCAGTGCTAGCCCACTTTACAGGTCCGAGCCCTACAATGAGCAGTTCTTC. Protein sequence: CSASPLYRSEPYNEQFF.

V is TRBV6-2 or TRBV6-3 and J is TRBJ2-5; D is uncertain. The V end lost 6 bases, the J end lost 2 bases, and 13 bases lay between the germline ends. The CDR3 contains 14 residues. Germline V gene lookup returns CDR1 MNHEY and CDR2 SVGEGT. CDR3 sequence reads: CASSGRTRQETQYF. CDR3 nucleotides: TGTGCCAGCAGCGGTCGGACCAGACAAGAGACCCAGTACTTC.

This clonotype was seen repeatedly, ten times or more. The CDR3 sequence: CASSYSGSGELFF. CDR3 in DNA: TGTGCCAGCAGTTACTCGGGATCCGGGGAGCTGTTTTTT. This chain connects TRBV6-2 or TRBV6-3 to TRBJ2-2; the D is unclear. Germline CDR1 and CDR2: MNHEY and SVGEGT. The CDR3 sequence is 13 residues long. Trimming cost V 0 bases and J 6 bases, with 5 bases left between them.

V gene TRBV14 combines with J gene TRBJ1-2; D ambiguous. Trimming removed 0 bases from V and 4 bases from J, with 12 bases in between. The CDR3 is 15 amino acids. The germline V gene has CDR1 SGHDN and CDR2 FVKESK. CDR3: CASSQDLSLAYGYTF. As DNA, the CDR3 is TGTGCCAGCAGCCAAGACCTTTCGCTTGCCTATGGCTACACCTTC.

As regards this clonotype: This may be a read error, as it is one base from a much larger clone. The rearrangement uses TRBV4-2 and TRBJ2-2; D is uncertain. The CDR3 has 13 residues. In germline, CDR1 is LGHNA, CDR2 YNFKEQ. The CDR3 DNA follows: TGTACCAGCAGGTCTCGGAACACCGGGGAGCTGTTTTTT. As protein: CTSRSRNTGELFF.

As concerns this clonotype: A much larger clone sits a single nucleotide away, making a read error possible. The rearrangement joins TRBV7-6 to TRBJ2-1; maybe TRBD2 (5 bases). Germline CDR1 is SGHVS and CDR2 is FNYEAQ. The V and J ends lost 3 bases and 6 bases respectively, with 15 bases between them. The CDR3 spans 15 residues. For the CDR3, the DNA is TGTGCCAGCAGCTTTAGCGTGGGCCTAGCCAATGAGCAGTTCTTC. It specifies CASSFSVGLANEQFF.

This clonotype was seen a few times. J is TRBJ2-2 and V is TRBV12-5, with 11 bases fitting TRBD1. Germline CDR1 reads LGHNT; CDR2 reads FRNRAP. V lost 5 bases to trimming and J lost 4 bases; unmatched junction nucleotides: 6. There are 16 residues in the CDR3. The chain's CDR3 is CASGTAGTGGTGELFF. CDR3 nucleotides: TGTGCTAGTGGTACCGCCGGGACAGGGGGCACCGGGGAGCTGTTTTTT.